The rows below give T cell receptor beta chains drawn from one sample of a study of shared clonotypes between healthy human individuals. This table comes from immunoSEQ multiplex PCR, and its TCRdb copy is limited to in-frame clones, with some not included. The data contain 330,000 or so clones, 74% of them singletons. The sequencing input was memory CD4+ T cells sorted from blood. The origin of the receptors is a man younger than 45 in good health. Each CDR3 is given with its conserved first and last residue. The D gene is left open where the match is weak. Size tells how often a clone was seen (once, few, many) or the class of an expanded clone, and some rows leave it out.

d_gene	abundance	v_gene	j_gene	CDR3aa	CDR3nt
-	-	TRBV28	TRBJ2-6	CASSFGSGANVLTF	TGTGCCAGCAGTTTCGGATCTGGGGCCAACGTCCTGACTTTC
-	many	TRBV4-1	TRBJ1-5	CASSQSDRTDQPQHF	TGCGCCAGCAGCCAATCGGACCGGACGGATCAGCCCCAGCATTTT
TRBD2	few	TRBV19	TRBJ2-7	CASSRGLATTYEQYF	TGTGCCAGTAGCCGGGGACTAGCGACTACCTACGAGCAGTACTTC
-	-	TRBV4-1	TRBJ2-3	CASSQVNLGFTDTQYF	TGCGCCAGCAGCCAAGTGAACCTGGGGTTCACAGATACGCAGTATTTT
-	-	TRBV7-8	TRBJ1-1	CASSARTEAFF	TGTGCCAGCAGCGCGCGGACTGAAGCTTTCTTT
-	-	TRBV27	TRBJ2-5	CASSLSGQETQYF	TGTGCCAGCAGTTTATCCGGCCAAGAGACCCAGTACTTC
-	-	TRBV7-2	TRBJ2-4	CASSLWAGVIQYF	TGTGCCAGCAGCCTGTGGGCCGGGGTTATTCAGTACTTC
-	-	TRBV7-2	TRBJ2-5	CASSALLLYQETQYF	TGTGCCAGCAGCGCCCTCTTATTGTACCAAGAGACCCAGTACTTC
-	-	TRBV5-5	TRBJ2-3	CASSLARITDTQYF	TGTGCCAGCAGCTTGGCCAGGATCACAGATACGCAGTATTTT
TRBD1	-	TRBV19	TRBJ2-3	CASSIRRTGSTDTQYF	TGTGCCAGTAGTATTAGGAGGACAGGTAGCACAGATACGCAGTATTTT
TRBD1	-	TRBV18	TRBJ1-4	CASSPGQVNEKLFF	TGTGCCAGCTCACCCGGACAGGTCAATGAAAAACTGTTTTTT
-	-	TRBV5-1	TRBJ1-2	CASSLADPVGHGYTF	TGCGCCAGCAGCTTGGCCGACCCGGTTGGCCATGGCTACACCTTC
-	-	TRBV10-3	TRBJ2-1	CAIKTGNRGNEQFF	TGTGCCATCAAAACAGGAAACCGGGGGAATGAGCAGTTCTTC
-	-	TRBV5-1	TRBJ1-1	CASSFSDRNTEAFF	TGCGCCAGCAGCTTTTCGGACAGGAACACTGAAGCTTTCTTT
-	-	TRBV6-6	TRBJ1-5	CASSYSSSAGNQPQHF	TGTGCCAGCAGTTACTCGAGTAGTGCGGGCAATCAGCCCCAGCATTTT
-	-	TRBV29-1	TRBJ2-5	CSTETGRETQYF	TGCAGCACCGAGACAGGCCGTGAGACCCAGTACTTC
-	-	TRBV29-1	TRBJ2-1	CSVENKGNEQFF	TGCAGCGTTGAAAATAAGGGGAATGAGCAGTTCTTC
-	-	TRBV5-1	TRBJ2-7	CASSLAGSEQYF	TGCGCCAGCAGCTTGGCAGGGAGCGAGCAGTACTTC
TRBD1	-	TRBV4-1	TRBJ1-5	CASSLRDRDNQPQHF	TGCGCCAGCAGCCTCCGGGACAGGGACAATCAGCCCCAGCATTTT
TRBD2	-	TRBV30	TRBJ2-5	CAWTGLAMEETQYF	TGTGCCTGGACGGGACTAGCGATGGAAGAGACCCAGTACTTC
TRBD1	-	TRBV5-4	TRBJ1-1	CASSSGFDRVNTEAFF	TGTGCCAGCAGTTCGGGGTTTGACAGGGTTAACACTGAAGCTTTCTTT
-	-	TRBV9	TRBJ2-7	CASSQGSWEDEQYF	TGTGCCAGCAGCCAAGGGTCTTGGGAAGACGAGCAGTACTTC
-	-	TRBV12-5	TRBJ2-3	CASGLGTSSTDTQYF	TGTGCTAGTGGTTTGGGGACCTCTAGCACAGATACGCAGTATTTT
-	-	TRBV11-2	TRBJ2-1	CASSLHVDNEQFF	TGTGCCAGCAGCTTACACGTGGACAATGAGCAGTTCTTC
-	-	TRBV6-1	TRBJ2-3	CASSPDGSTDTQYF	TGTGCCAGCAGTCCTGACGGTAGCACAGATACGCAGTATTTT
TRBD2	-	TRBV2	TRBJ2-5	CASGTSGLATETQYF	TGTGCCAGCGGTACCTCGGGACTAGCGACAGAGACCCAGTACTTC
-	-	TRBV5-6	TRBJ2-1	CASSLDGSAYNEQFF	TGTGCCAGCAGCTTGGACGGGAGCGCCTACAATGAGCAGTTCTTC
-	-	TRBV28	TRBJ2-3	CASSLTDTQYF	TGTGCCAGCAGTTTAACAGATACGCAGTATTTT
TRBD1	-	TRBV18	TRBJ2-5	CASSRDRGETQYF	TGTGCCAGCTCTCGGGACAGGGGAGAGACCCAGTACTTC
TRBD2	-	TRBV11-2	TRBJ2-1	CASSLLAGPYNEQFF	TGTGCCAGCAGCTTACTAGCGGGACCCTACAATGAGCAGTTCTTC
TRBD1	many	TRBV19	TRBJ1-5	CASSMLGGQGVYQPQHF	TGTGCCAGTAGTATGTTGGGTGGACAGGGGGTTTATCAGCCCCAGCATTTT
-	once	TRBV5-1	TRBJ2-5	CASSLTLRPQETQYF	TGCGCCAGCAGCTTGACCCTTCGTCCCCAAGAGACCCAGTACTTC
-	-	TRBV27	TRBJ1-5	CASSLAGQQNQPQHF	TGTGCCAGCAGCCTGGCGGGGCAACAAAATCAGCCCCAGCATTTT
-	-	TRBV6-1	TRBJ1-1	CASSVGGGSLNTEAFF	TGTGCCAGCAGTGTGGGTGGGGGAAGTTTGAACACTGAAGCTTTCTTT
TRBD2	-	TRBV6-6	TRBJ2-1	CASSQPWASGRNEQFF	TGTGCCAGCAGCCAACCTTGGGCTAGCGGGAGAAATGAGCAGTTCTTC
TRBD1	few	TRBV10-2	TRBJ2-7	CASRRGQGAHEQYF	TGCGCCAGCAGGAGAGGACAGGGGGCTCACGAGCAGTACTTC
-	-	TRBV18	TRBJ1-1	CASSPPSQVGLNTEAFF	TGTGCCAGCTCACCACCGAGTCAGGTGGGCCTGAACACTGAAGCTTTCTTT
TRBD1	-	TRBV5-1	TRBJ1-4	CASSLGQGKDEKLFF	TGCGCCAGCAGCTTAGGACAGGGGAAGGATGAAAAACTGTTTTTT
TRBD1	-	TRBV5-6	TRBJ1-3	CASSPSGTGIHTIYF	TGTGCCAGCAGCCCCTCCGGGACAGGGATACACACCATATATTTT
TRBD1	-	TRBV7-9	TRBJ2-5	CASSPRFWTGEETQYF	TGTGCCAGCAGCCCCCGGTTTTGGACAGGGGAAGAGACCCAGTACTTC
-	few	TRBV5-4	TRBJ1-6	CASSQPDRSYNSPLHF	TGTGCCAGCAGCCAACCAGACAGGTCCTATAATTCACCCCTCCACTTT
-	-	TRBV7-2	TRBJ2-3	CASRTRADTQYF	TGTGCCAGCAGGACTAGGGCAGATACGCAGTATTTT
TRBD2	-	TRBV10-2	TRBJ2-1	CASSEPVGGSSYNEQFF	TGCGCCAGCAGTGAGCCCGTAGGCGGGAGCTCCTACAATGAGCAGTTCTTC
-	-	TRBV10-3	TRBJ2-1	CAITGNSADEQFF	TGTGCCATCACCGGGAACTCTGCGGATGAGCAGTTCTTC